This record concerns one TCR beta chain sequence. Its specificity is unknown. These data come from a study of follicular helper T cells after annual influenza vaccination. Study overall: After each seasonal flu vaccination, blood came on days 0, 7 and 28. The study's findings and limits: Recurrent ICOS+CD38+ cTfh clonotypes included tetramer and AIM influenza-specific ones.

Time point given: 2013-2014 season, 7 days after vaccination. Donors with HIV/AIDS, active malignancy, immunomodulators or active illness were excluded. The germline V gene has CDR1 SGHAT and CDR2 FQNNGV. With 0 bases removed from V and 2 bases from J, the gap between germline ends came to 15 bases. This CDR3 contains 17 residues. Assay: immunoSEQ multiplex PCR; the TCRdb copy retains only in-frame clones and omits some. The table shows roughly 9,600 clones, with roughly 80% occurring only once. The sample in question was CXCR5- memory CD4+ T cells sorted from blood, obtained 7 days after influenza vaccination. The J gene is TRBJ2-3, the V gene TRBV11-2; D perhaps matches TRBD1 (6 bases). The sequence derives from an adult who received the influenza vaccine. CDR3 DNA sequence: TGTGCCAGCAGCTTAGATTTCGGACAGCCACACACAGATACGCAGTATTTT. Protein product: CASSLDFGQPHTDTQYF.